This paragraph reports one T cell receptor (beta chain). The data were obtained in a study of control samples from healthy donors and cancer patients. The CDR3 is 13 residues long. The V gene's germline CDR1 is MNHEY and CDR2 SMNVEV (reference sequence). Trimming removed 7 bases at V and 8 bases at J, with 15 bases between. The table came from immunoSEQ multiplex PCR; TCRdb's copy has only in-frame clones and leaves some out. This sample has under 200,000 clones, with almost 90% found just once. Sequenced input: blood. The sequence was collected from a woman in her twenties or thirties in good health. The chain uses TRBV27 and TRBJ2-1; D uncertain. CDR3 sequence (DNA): TGTGCCAGCACCGATGGACCTTACGATGAGCAGTTCTTC. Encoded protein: CASTDGPYDEQFF.